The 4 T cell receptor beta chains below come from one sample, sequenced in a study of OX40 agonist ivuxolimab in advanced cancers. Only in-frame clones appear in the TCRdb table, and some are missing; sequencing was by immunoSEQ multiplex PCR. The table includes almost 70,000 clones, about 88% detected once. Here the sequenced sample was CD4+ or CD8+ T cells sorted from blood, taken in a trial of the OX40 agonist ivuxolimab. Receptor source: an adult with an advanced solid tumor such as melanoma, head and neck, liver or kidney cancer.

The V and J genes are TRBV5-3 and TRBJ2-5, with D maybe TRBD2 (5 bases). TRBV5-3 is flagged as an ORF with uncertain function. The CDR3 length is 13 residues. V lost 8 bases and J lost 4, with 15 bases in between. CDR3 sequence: CASTANGGETQYF. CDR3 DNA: TGTGCCAGCACCGCTAACGGAGGAGAGACCCAGTACTTC.

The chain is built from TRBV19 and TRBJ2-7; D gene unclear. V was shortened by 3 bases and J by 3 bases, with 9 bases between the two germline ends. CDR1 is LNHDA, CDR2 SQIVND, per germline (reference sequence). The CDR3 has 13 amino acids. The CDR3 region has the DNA TGTGCCAGTAGTATGTACACTCACTACGAGCAGTACTTC. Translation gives CASSMYTHYEQYF.

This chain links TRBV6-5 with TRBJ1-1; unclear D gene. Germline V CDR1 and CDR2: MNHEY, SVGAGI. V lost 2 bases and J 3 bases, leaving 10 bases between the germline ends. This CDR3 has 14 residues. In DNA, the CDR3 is TGTGCCAGCAGTTACAGGGTGATGGACACTGAAGCTTTCTTT. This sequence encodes CASSYRVMDTEAFF.

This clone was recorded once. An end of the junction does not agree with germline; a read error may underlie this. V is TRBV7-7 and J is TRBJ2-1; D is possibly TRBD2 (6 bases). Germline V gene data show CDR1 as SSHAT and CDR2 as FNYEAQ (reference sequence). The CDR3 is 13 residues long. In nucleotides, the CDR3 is TGTGCTAGCAGCTTAGCGGCAAACAATGAGCAGTTCTTC. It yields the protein CASSLAANNEQFF.